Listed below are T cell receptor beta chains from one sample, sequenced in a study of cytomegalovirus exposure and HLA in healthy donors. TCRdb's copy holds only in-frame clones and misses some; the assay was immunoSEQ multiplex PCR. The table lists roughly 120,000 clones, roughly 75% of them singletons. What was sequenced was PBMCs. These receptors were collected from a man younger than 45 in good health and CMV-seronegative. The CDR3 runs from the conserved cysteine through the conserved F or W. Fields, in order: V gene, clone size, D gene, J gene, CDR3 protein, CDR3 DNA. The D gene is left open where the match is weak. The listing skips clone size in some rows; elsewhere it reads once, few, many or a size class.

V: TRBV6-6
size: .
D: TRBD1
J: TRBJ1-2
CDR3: CASSYGTENYGYTF
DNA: TGTGCCAGCAGTTACGGGACAGAAAACTATGGCTACACCTTC

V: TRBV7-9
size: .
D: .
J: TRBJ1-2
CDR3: CASSDTTGSYGYTF
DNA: TGTGCCAGCAGCGACACTACAGGGAGCTATGGCTACACCTTC

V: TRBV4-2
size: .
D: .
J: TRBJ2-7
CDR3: CASSQALLGHSGKGEQYF
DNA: TGTGCCAGCAGCCAAGCCCTTTTAGGTCACAGCGGAAAGGGCGAGCAGTACTTC

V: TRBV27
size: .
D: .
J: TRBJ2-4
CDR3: CASSLTGLAKNIQYF
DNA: TGTGCCAGCAGCCTGACTGGTCTAGCCAAAAACATTCAGTACTTC

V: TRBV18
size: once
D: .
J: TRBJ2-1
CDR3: CASSPSSVMIPYNEQFF
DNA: TGTGCCAGCTCACCTAGTAGCGTTATGATTCCGTATAATGAGCAGTTCTTC

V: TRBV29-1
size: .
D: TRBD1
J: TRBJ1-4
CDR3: CSVGQGDEKLFF
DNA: TGCAGCGTTGGGCAGGGGGATGAAAAACTGTTTTTT

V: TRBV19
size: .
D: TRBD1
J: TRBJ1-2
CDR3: CASSMWDRSYTF
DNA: TGTGCCAGTAGTATGTGGGACAGAAGCTACACCTTC

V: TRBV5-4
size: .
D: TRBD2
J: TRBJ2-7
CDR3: CASSLGSGGPEQYF
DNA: TGTGCCAGCAGCTTGGGTAGCGGGGGTCCCGAGCAGTACTTC

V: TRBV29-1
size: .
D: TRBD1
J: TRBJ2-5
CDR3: CSVKDRVLDETQYF
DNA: TGCAGCGTTAAGGACAGGGTCTTAGACGAGACCCAGTACTTC

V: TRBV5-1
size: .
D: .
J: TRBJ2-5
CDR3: CASSPRHGQETQYF
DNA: TGCGCCAGCAGCCCGCGACACGGCCAAGAGACCCAGTACTTC

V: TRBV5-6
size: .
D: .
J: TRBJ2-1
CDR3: CASAPGLLRNEQFF
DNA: TGTGCCAGCGCACCGGGACTGCTGCGCAATGAGCAGTTCTTC

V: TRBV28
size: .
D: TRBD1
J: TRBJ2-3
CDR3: CASSQTGTGGTDTQYF
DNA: TGTGCCAGCAGTCAAACCGGGACAGGGGGAACAGATACGCAGTATTTT

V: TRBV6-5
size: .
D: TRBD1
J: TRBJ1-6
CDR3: CASQTGRNSPLHF
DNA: TGTGCCAGCCAGACAGGGAGGAATTCACCCCTCCACTTT

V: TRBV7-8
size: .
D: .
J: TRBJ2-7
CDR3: CASSLRRGAYEQYF
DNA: TGTGCCAGCAGCTTGAGGCGAGGCGCCTACGAGCAGTACTTC

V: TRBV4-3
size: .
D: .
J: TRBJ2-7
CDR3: CASSQDQAAHYEQYF
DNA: TGCGCCAGCAGCCAAGATCAGGCAGCACACTACGAGCAGTACTTC

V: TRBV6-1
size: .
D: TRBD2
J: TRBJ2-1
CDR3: CASKVGLAGDNEQFF
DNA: TGTGCCAGCAAGGTGGGACTAGCGGGAGACAATGAGCAGTTCTTC

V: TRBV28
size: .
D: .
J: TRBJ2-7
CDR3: CASSGGERRGFNEQYF
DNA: TGTGCCAGCAGTGGGGGGGAGCGCAGGGGCTTCAACGAGCAGTACTTC

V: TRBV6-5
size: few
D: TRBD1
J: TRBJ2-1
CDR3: CASSPGQGAREQFF
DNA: TGTGCCAGCAGCCCGGGACAGGGGGCCCGTGAGCAGTTCTTC